This TCR beta chain is from a study of radiotherapy plus CTLA-4 blockade in lung cancer. Whole-study results and caveats: Response was reportedly best predicted by early blood T cell clone dynamics, with interferon-beta.

The CDR3 extends over 14 amino acids. Germline V gene sequence: CDR1 MDHEN, CDR2 SYDVKM. With 6 bases clipped from V and 5 bases from J, the junction kept 5 bases outside the gene matches. A remark on this clone: Its antigen is still unknown.

Clones were sequenced by immunoSEQ multiplex PCR, and TCRdb holds only the in-frame ones, with some missing. The profile covers 85,000 to 130,000 clones, with approximately 81% appearing a single time and over 2% taken by the ten largest. The material was peripheral blood, obtained from a patient treated with radiotherapy plus ipilimumab. This clonotype was sampled from a human donor with non-small cell lung cancer that progressed on radiotherapy plus ipilimumab. Some clones in this sample may be carry-over from other donors' samples. The chain carries TRBV28 and TRBJ1-5; 9 nucleotides line up with TRBD1. The CDR3 reads CASSGTGLHQPQHF. The CDR3 DNA sequence: TGTGCCAGCAGCGGGACAGGGCTTCATCAGCCCCAGCATTTT.